This paragraph reports one T cell receptor (beta chain). Antigen unknown. TCRdb reprocessed the 5' RACE reads and stores each CDR3 protein as one record, lacking DNA. This sample's table reports roughly 450,000 distinct CDR3 sequences. Germline V gene data show CDR1 as SQVTM and CDR2 as ANQGSEA. CDR3 size: 15 residues. The sample belongs to a study of T cells expressing NK-cell markers. Study information: HCMV seropositivity characterized seven of the eight sequenced donors, and seronegativity one.

Study-wide findings and caveats: Whether expanded NKG2C-expressing T cell clones recognize HCMV is unknown. In several donors, dominant CD3+CD56+NKG2C+ clones formed roughly 1.0-7.0% of CD8+ cells.

The sequenced sample consisted of blood T cells: a sorted CD56 or NKG2C T cell subset, CD4+ or CD8+ T cells, or bulk PBMC T cells (not recorded which). The sequence was obtained from a woman aged 50 to 60 in good health. This chain links TRBV29-1 with TRBJ2-1; TCRdb outputs TRBD2, but without DNA this stays unchecked. The CDR3 region is CSVVGALAAYNEQFF.